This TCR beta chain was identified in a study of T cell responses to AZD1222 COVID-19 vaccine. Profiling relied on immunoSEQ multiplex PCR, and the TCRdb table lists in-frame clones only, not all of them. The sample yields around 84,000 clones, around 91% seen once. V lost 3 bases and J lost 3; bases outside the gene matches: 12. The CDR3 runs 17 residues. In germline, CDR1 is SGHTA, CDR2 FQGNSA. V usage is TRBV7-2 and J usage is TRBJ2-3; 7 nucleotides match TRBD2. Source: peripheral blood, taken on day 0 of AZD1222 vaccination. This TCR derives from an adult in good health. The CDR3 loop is CASSFAGGSSPTDTQYF. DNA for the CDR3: TGTGCCAGCAGCTTCGCTGGCGGGAGTTCCCCGACAGATACGCAGTATTTT. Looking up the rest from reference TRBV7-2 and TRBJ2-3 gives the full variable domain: GAGVSQSPSNKVTEKGKDVELRCDPISGHTALYWYRQSLGQGLEFLIYFQGNSAPDKSGLPSDRFSAERTGGSVSTLTIQRTQQEDSAVYLCASSFAGGSSPTDTQYFGPGTRLTVL.